The clone carrying this T cell receptor beta chain was counted between two and nine times. The antigen is unknown. V lost 3 bases to trimming and J lost 2 bases; unmatched junction nucleotides: 7. The CDR3 contains 17 residues. Germline V lookup: CDR1 MNHNY, CDR2 SVGAGI (reference sequence). The record originates from a study of blood T cells in healthy people across ages. Each sample used at least 6 million PBMCs. The amount of total RNA extracted per sample was at least 5.5 micrograms. Study-wide results and caveats: Unsorted PBMCs blocked a conclusive comparison of naive and antigen-experienced cells. There were more naive CD4+ cells and higher diversity in long-lived donors than in aged donors.

Next came a second PCR, run for about 7 to 12 cycles, which used a sample-barcoded 5' primer along with a J-beta primer mix. One entry per CDR3 protein, called by TCRdb with MiXCR from the 5' RACE reads. This sample has approximately 1.5 million distinct CDR3 sequences, with almost 35% found just once. Sequenced material: blood. The chain has TRBV6-6 and TRBJ1-4; TRBD1 matches at 9 bases. The TCR sequence derives from a woman under 40 in good health. The CDR3 region is CASSYPGQGVTNEKLFF. For the CDR3, the DNA is TGTGCCAGCAGTTATCCGGGACAGGGCGTTACTAATGAAAAACTGTTTTTT.